Below are 17 T cell receptor delta chains sequenced from a single sample in a study of γδ T cells in repeated Plasmodium falciparum infection. TCRdb ran CATT on the multiplex PCR reads. The sample consists of over 45,000 delta-chain clones, approximately 1.5% of them appearing once. Flow sorting of PBMC yielded separate Vgamma9/Vdelta2+ and Vdelta2-negative gammadelta T cell populations for bulk repertoire analysis. Material for sequencing was gamma-delta T cells from blood. The receptor source for this set is a pool of human donors (malaria-infected and uninfected, not separated).

On this clone: The protein in TCRdb stems from a much larger clone and differs at residue 19 from this DNA's translation, likely a read error; here the protein is translated from the DNA. The chain carries TRDV1 and TRDJ1, with 9 bases lining up with TRDD3. Germline V gives CDR1 TSWWSYY, CDR2 QGS. There are 23 residues in the CDR3. The CDR3 here is CALGELSSYRTGGPFPYTGKLIF. The DNA of the CDR3 is TGTGCTCTTGGGGAATTATCGTCCTACCGAACTGGGGGACCTTTTCCGTACACCGGTAAACTCATCTTT.

This clone was detected a few times. This DNA's translation differs at residue 10 from TCRdb's protein, which comes from a much larger clone; a read error is likely, and the protein shown is translated from the DNA. In DNA form, the CDR3 reads TGTGCCTTTAGGCACCTATCCTGGCAGGACACCGATAAACTCATCTTT. It is translated as CAFRHLSWQDTDKLIF. This chain links TRDV3 with TRDJ1, with no clear D. Germline lookup yields CDR1 TVYSNPD and CDR2 GDNSRS (reference sequence). V was trimmed by 0 bases and J by 0 bases, leaving 17 bases between them. The CDR3 is 16 residues long.

This clone was seen a handful of times. The protein in TCRdb stems from a much larger clone and differs at residue 12 from this DNA's translation, likely a read error; here the protein is translated from the DNA. This chain uses TRDV1 with TRDJ1, with a tentative D call TRDD3 (5 bases). TCRdb leaves out the J gene; it was filled in here by matching the DNA to germline. The CDR3 is 24 residues long. The germline gives CDR1 TSWWSYY, CDR2 QGS. Trimming shortened V by 1 base and J by 2 bases, and 38 bases separated the two germline ends. CDR3 nucleotides: TGTGCTCTTGGGGAACCGGTAATGATCGCCCTCCGGTACTGGTTATGGACCGGGACCGATAAACTCATCTTT. This sequence encodes CALGEPVMIALRYWLWTGTDKLIF.

Worth noting for this clone: The protein in TCRdb stems from a much larger clone and differs at residue 6 from this DNA's translation, likely a read error; here the protein is translated from the DNA. The rearrangement uses TRDV1 and TRDJ1; tentative D call: TRDD3 (5 bases). Looked up from germline, CDR1 is TSWWSYY and CDR2 is QGS. The CDR3 consists of 17 residues. The CDR3, as DNA: TGTGCTCTCGGGGGGGTCATGCCGAGCGGGTACACCGATAAACTCATCTTT. Translating it yields CALGGVMPSGYTDKLIF.

Comment on this clone: TCRdb records a much larger clone's protein for this DNA, with a difference at residue 16 that likely arises from a read error; the protein given is the translation of the DNA. The chain recombines TRDV2 with TRDJ1; 11 bases agree with TRDD3. No J gene was available from TCRdb, and it was assigned here by a germline match of the DNA. The germline CDR1 and CDR2 sequences are GEAIGNYY and EKD. The CDR3 has 19 amino acids. The CDR3 DNA follows: TGTGCCTGTGACACCGGCCCTGGGGGATACCCTCCGTACACCGATGAACTCATCTTT. This translates into CACDTGPGGYPPYTDELIF.

In its sample, this clone was seen a few times. With a far larger clone one base away, a read error is the likely cause. The same CDR3 can be traced to other DNA sequences in this sample. V and J are TRDV3 and TRDJ1; a weak D match, TRDD3 (6 bases). The J gene, missing from TCRdb, was assigned here through DNA to germline matching. The CDR3 spans 15 residues. Germline-derived CDR1 and CDR2 are TVYSNPD and GDNSRS (reference sequence). V was cut by 4 bases and J by 0 bases, with 18 bases left in between. In DNA form, the CDR3 reads TGTGCCTCCTGGGGAATACGAACTAACACCGATAAACTCATCTTT. It yields the protein CASWGIRTNTDKLIF.

With regard to this clone: A read error likely explains why the TCRdb protein, taken from a much larger clone, differs from this DNA's translation at residue 3; the protein shown is translated from the DNA. The chain is built from TRDV1 and TRDJ1, with D perhaps given as TRDD2 or TRDD3 (5 bases each). The J gene, left out of TCRdb, was set here by checking the DNA against germline. The germline gives CDR1 TSWWSYY, CDR2 QGS. The CDR3 has 26 amino acids. CDR3 in amino acids: CAPGPPTLGPTYDRRGGWIDTDKLIF. CDR3 nucleotide sequence: TGTGCTCCTGGGCCTCCCACCCTGGGCCCTACGTATGACCGGAGGGGTGGTTGGATCGACACCGATAAACTCATCTTT.

As to this clone: This DNA's translation and the protein TCRdb lists, from a much larger clone, do not match at residue 9, likely due to a read error; the protein shown is translated from the DNA. The chain carries TRDV1 and TRDJ1; D may match TRDD2 or TRDD3 (6 bases each). The V end lost 4 bases, the J end lost 0 bases, and 30 bases lay between the germline ends. CDR1 is TSWWSYY, CDR2 QGS, per germline. The CDR3 loop spans 21 amino acids. The CDR3 sequence: CALGVHPTRLCVGVNTDKLIF. CDR3 bases: TGTGCTCTTGGGGTCCATCCTACCCGACTGTGTGTGGGGGTCAACACCGATAAACTCATCTTT.

This clone was detected only a few times. TCRdb's listed protein matches a much larger clone and diverges from this DNA's translation at residue 9, likely through a read error; the protein shown comes from the DNA. The CDR3 nucleotides read TGTGCTCTTGGGGAAATTAGGGCCGCCAAAAAACTCATCTTT. It is translated as CALGEIRAAKKLIF. The V gene is TRDV1, the J gene TRDJ1; D call uncertain. The J gene, not given by TCRdb, was assigned here from a germline match of the nucleotide sequence. Trimming stripped 2 bases from V and 8 bases from J, with 15 bases between. This CDR3 comprises 14 residues. In germline, CDR1 is TSWWSYY, CDR2 QGS.

This clone was picked up many times. TCRdb's listed protein matches a much larger clone and diverges from this DNA's translation at residue 13, likely through a read error; the protein shown comes from the DNA. This chain uses TRDV2 with TRDJ3; 13 bases are shared with TRDD3. Germline V gene sequence: CDR1 GEAIGNYY, CDR2 EKD. J was trimmed by 9 bases and V by 0 bases; bases with no gene match: 10. The CDR3 has 19 residues. CDR3 protein: CACDTLLGDTLGATRQMFF. As DNA, the CDR3 is TGTGCCTGTGACACCCTACTGGGGGATACGCTGGGGGCCACCCGACAGATGTTTTTC.

This clone was observed many times. The TCRdb protein comes from a much larger clone and disagrees with this DNA's translation at residue 4, likely due to a read error; the protein given here is derived from the DNA. The gene calls are TRDV1 and TRDJ1; D remains ambiguous. Per the germline V gene, CDR1 is TSWWSYY and CDR2 is QGS. V gave up 8 bases and J gave up 1 base, with 11 bases separating them. The CDR3 runs 13 residues. CDR3 in amino acids: CALRALTTDKLIF. The CDR3 nucleotides are TGTGCTCTTAGGGCCCTAACCACCGATAAACTCATCTTT.

There are a few counts of this clone. A far bigger clonotype differs at one base, so this is likely a read error. The same CDR3 also results from other DNA sequences found in this sample. No J gene was assigned, while the V gene was called as TRDV1; the D call in the table, TRDD3, was not verified against the DNA. CDR1 TSWWSYY and CDR2 QGS come from the germline V gene. The length of the CDR3 is 19 residues. CDR3 nucleotides: TGTGCTCTTGGGGACTCCCATCGAAGTGGATACGTATACACCGATAAGCTCATCTTT. Its translation is CALGDSHRSGYVYTDKLIF.

In its sample, this clone was seen a few times. Being one base from a much bigger clone, this may be a read error. This CDR3 is also generated by other DNA sequences in the sample. V gene TRDV1 combines with J gene TRDJ1, with 10 bases aligning to TRDD3. CDR3 length: 19 residues. The V gene end was trimmed by 1 base and the J gene end by 4 bases; junction bases not matched to a gene: 15. Germline loops: CDR1 TSWWSYY, CDR2 QGS. The CDR3 is CALGERTPLGDIPIDKLIF. The CDR3 DNA reads as TGTGCTCTTGGGGAACGTACACCTCTGGGGGATATCCCCATCGATAAACTCATCTTT.

There are many counts of this clone. A much larger clone differs by one base, so this may be a read error. The identical CDR3 is also encoded by other nucleotide sequences in the sample. The V gene is TRDV1, the J gene TRDJ1; 10 bases agree with TRDD3. Trimming took 2 bases from V and 6 from J; bases not matched to a gene: 24. CDR1 and CDR2 (germline): TSWWSYY, QGS. CDR3 length: 21 residues. The DNA of the CDR3 is TGTGCTCTTGGGGAAAAACGGCGTTGTTCTGGGGGATATGAAGGAACGTATAAACTCATCTTT. The encoded protein is CALGEKRRCSGGYEGTYKLIF.

There are many counts of this clone. The chain joins TRDV2 to TRDJ3; 8 bases agree with TRDD3. The J gene comes from matching the DNA to germline here; TCRdb lacks it. The CDR3 covers 19 residues. Trimming removed 3 bases from V and 0 bases from J; junction bases left unmatched: 9. The germline V gene encodes CDR1 GEAIGNYY and CDR2 EKD. In nucleotides, the CDR3 is TGTGCCTGTGACTCTACTGGGGGTCCTAGCTCCTGGGACACCCGACAGATGTTTTTC. It encodes CACDSTGGPSSWDTRQMFF.

The sample holds a few counts of this clone. TCRdb has a much larger clone's protein, which differs at residue 7 from the translation of this DNA, likely because of a read error; what is shown is the protein translated from the DNA. The chain carries TRDV1 and TRDJ1; 8 nucleotides line up with TRDD3. This CDR3 region has 18 residues. From germline, CDR1 is TSWWSYY and CDR2 QGS. V shed 2 bases and J 0 bases; nucleotides not matched to a gene: 11. CDR3 bases: TGTGCTCTTGGGGAAACAACGGGATACGTTCTTGACACCGATAAACTCATCTTT. Amino acid sequence: CALGETTGYVLDTDKLIF.

This clone was found many times. The chain couples TRDV1 to TRDJ1; possibly TRDD3 for D (6 bases). V was shortened by 1 base and J by 0 bases, with 24 bases between the two germline ends. This CDR3 has 20 amino acids. In germline, CDR1 is TSWWSYY, CDR2 QGS. CDR3 region: CALGEPLRPSLGQYTDKLIF. The CDR3 DNA reads as TGTGCTCTTGGGGAACCGCTCCGCCCTTCGCTGGGGCAGTACACCGATAAACTCATCTTT.